Sequencing of this TCR beta chain was carried out in a study of vaccination and CD4 T cells after COVID-19. Study-wide findings and caveats: Median reactive clonotypes, those recognizing SARS-CoV-2, rose from around 21 to 38, not significantly.

CDR1 is GTSNPN and CDR2 is SVGIG in the germline V gene (reference sequence). The V end was cut by 2 bases, the J end by 0 bases, with 14 bases between. There are 17 residues in the CDR3. Noted treatment: approximately 10-day PBMC culture with coronavirus spike peptide pools or control peptides (ViraFEST assay). Scientists ran DNA taken from cultured CD4+ T cells through the Oncomine TCR Beta short-read assay for sequencing. TCRdb re-derived calls from the PCR reads in MiXCR, one entry per CDR3 protein. The repertoire holds tens of thousands of distinct CDR3 sequences, with around 50% as singletons. This clonotype was detected only a few times. The antigen remains undetermined.

Sequencing was performed on CD4+ T cells from blood, cultured in vitro. The source of this sequence is a human donor who had recovered from COVID-19. This chain connects TRBV30 to TRBJ1-6; D is uncertain. DNA of the CDR3: TGTGCCTGGAGTACCCCGGCAGTAAGCTCCTATAATTCACCCCTCCACTTT. It codes for CAWSTPAVSSYNSPLHF.